A selection of T cell receptor beta chains follows, all from one sample in a study of blood T cells in healthy people across ages. TCRdb re-called the 5' RACE reads through MiXCR, storing one row per CDR3 protein. The sample yields 1.6 million or so distinct CDR3 sequences, roughly 32% seen once. Source material: blood. The receptors were sampled from a woman aged 30 to 39 in good health. Both conserved end residues are trimmed from each CDR3.

V gene: TRBV18
J gene: TRBJ2-1
CDR3 protein: ASPPGRPNSYNEQF

V gene: TRBV4-1
J gene: TRBJ2-3
CDR3 protein: ASSQDRAGVGTDTQY

V gene: TRBV10-3
J gene: TRBJ2-3
CDR3 protein: AISDRMPSGDTQY

V gene: TRBV27
J gene: TRBJ2-1
CDR3 protein: ASGLLAGGDWGGNEQF

V gene: TRBV5-1
J gene: TRBJ2-5
CDR3 protein: ASSHRPETQY

V gene: TRBV3-1
J gene: TRBJ2-1
CDR3 protein: ASTQGAVNNEQF

V gene: TRBV29-1
J gene: TRBJ1-2
CDR3 protein: SVVENNYGYT

V gene: TRBV28
J gene: TRBJ1-2
CDR3 protein: ASRSGGATNYGYT

V gene: TRBV2
J gene: TRBJ2-5
CDR3 protein: ASMPGTYRETQY

V gene: TRBV20-1
J gene: TRBJ2-1
CDR3 protein: SANSPLKSGGYNEQF

V gene: TRBV20-1
J gene: TRBJ2-5
CDR3 protein: SARGKSAETQY

V gene: TRBV29-1
J gene: TRBJ1-2
CDR3 protein: SVVDGGVHYGYT

V gene: TRBV28
J gene: TRBJ2-5
CDR3 protein: ANSFPGQGEETQY

V gene: TRBV24-1
J gene: TRBJ2-7
CDR3 protein: ATVDRVNLYEQY

V gene: TRBV14
J gene: TRBJ2-7
CDR3 protein: ASSPGGEAYEQY

V gene: TRBV7-2
J gene: TRBJ2-1
CDR3 protein: ASSTTTSGRGNEQF

V gene: TRBV12-3/TRBV12-4
J gene: TRBJ2-7
CDR3 protein: ASSLDGVTYEQY

V gene: TRBV27
J gene: TRBJ1-1
CDR3 protein: ASRRSGELNTEAF

V gene: TRBV12-3/TRBV12-4
J gene: TRBJ1-1
CDR3 protein: ASSLDKRNTEAF

V gene: TRBV4-1
J gene: TRBJ2-3
CDR3 protein: ASSQVGLASDTQY

V gene: TRBV5-1
J gene: TRBJ2-1
CDR3 protein: ASSLGELAGDGAYNEQF

V gene: TRBV5-1
J gene: TRBJ2-1
CDR3 protein: ASSLDFRDGGVNEQF

V gene: TRBV6-2/TRBV6-3
J gene: TRBJ2-7
CDR3 protein: ASSYLGHQYEQY

V gene: TRBV27
J gene: TRBJ2-1
CDR3 protein: ASSSKSGSSYNEQF

V gene: TRBV11-2
J gene: TRBJ2-1
CDR3 protein: ASSFNMNNEQF

V gene: TRBV2
J gene: TRBJ2-7
CDR3 protein: ASRGDSPSSYEQY

V gene: TRBV27
J gene: TRBJ2-7
CDR3 protein: ASSFPSSYEQY

V gene: TRBV20-1
J gene: TRBJ2-7
CDR3 protein: SALQGGSYEQY

V gene: TRBV4-1
J gene: TRBJ1-5
CDR3 protein: ASSQDGTGDQPQH

V gene: TRBV27
J gene: TRBJ2-7
CDR3 protein: ASSKDGYSYEQY

V gene: TRBV7-9
J gene: TRBJ2-3
CDR3 protein: ASRSTSGGGDTQY

V gene: TRBV20-1
J gene: TRBJ2-7
CDR3 protein: SARDLAAKGYEQY

V gene: TRBV5-1
J gene: TRBJ1-4
CDR3 protein: ASTTGTVATNEKLF